The source of this T cell receptor (beta chain) is a study of T cell responses to AZD1222 COVID-19 vaccine. Notes on the study in general: Mostly white British, mostly female donors; authors suggested clonal diversity may be underestimated. All repertoire sampling was performed exclusively after the peak T cell response. Compared with day 0, the breadth and depth of the Spike-specific TCR repertoire rose significantly after two doses of AZD1222. Across spike, vaccine-associated CD4 TCRs were found, dominant at 160-218 and 743-854.

The CDR3 consists of 13 residues. Germline V CDR1 and CDR2: LNHDA, SQIVND (reference sequence). J lost 7 bases, V lost 5 bases, and 1 base had no gene match. This clone was counted a single time. What it binds is unknown. TCRdb's copy holds only in-frame clones and misses some; the assay was immunoSEQ multiplex PCR. The sample lists about 140,000 clones; almost 95% were seen once. Sequenced material: peripheral blood, taken on day 0 of AZD1222 vaccination. This chain links TRBV19 with TRBJ2-1; 11 positions match TRBD1. The sequence was obtained from an adult in good health. The CDR3 DNA is TGTGCCAGTAGTGGGACAGGGGGGAATGAGCAGTTCTTC. It translates to CASSGTGGNEQFF.